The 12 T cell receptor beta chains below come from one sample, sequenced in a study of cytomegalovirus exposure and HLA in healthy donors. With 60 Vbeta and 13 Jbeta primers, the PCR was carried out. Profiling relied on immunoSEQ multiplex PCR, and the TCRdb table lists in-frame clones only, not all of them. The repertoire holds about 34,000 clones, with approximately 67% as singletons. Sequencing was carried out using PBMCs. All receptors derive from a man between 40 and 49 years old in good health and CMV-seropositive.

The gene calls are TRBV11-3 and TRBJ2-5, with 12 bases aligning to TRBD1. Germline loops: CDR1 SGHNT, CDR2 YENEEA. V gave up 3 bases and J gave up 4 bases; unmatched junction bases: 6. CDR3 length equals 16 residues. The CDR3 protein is CASSLAGTGGVETQYF. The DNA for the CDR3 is TGTGCCAGCAGCTTGGCCGGGACAGGGGGCGTAGAGACCCAGTACTTC.

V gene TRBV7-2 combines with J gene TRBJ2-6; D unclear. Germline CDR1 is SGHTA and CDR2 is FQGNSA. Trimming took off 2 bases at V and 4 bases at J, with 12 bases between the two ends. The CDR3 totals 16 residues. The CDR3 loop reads CASSLLISLGANVLTF. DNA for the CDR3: TGTGCCAGCAGCTTACTTATTTCTCTGGGGGCCAACGTCCTGACTTTC.

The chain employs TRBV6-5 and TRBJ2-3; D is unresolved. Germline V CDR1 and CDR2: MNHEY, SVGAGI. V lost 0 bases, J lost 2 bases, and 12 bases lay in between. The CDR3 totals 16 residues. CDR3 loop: CASSYSASRSTDTQYF. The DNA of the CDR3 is TGTGCCAGCAGTTACTCGGCCAGCAGGTCCACAGATACGCAGTATTTT.

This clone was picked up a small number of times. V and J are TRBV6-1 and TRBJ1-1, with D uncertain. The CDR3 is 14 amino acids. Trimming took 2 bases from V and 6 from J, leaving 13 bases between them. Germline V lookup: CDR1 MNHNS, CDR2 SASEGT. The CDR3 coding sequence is TGTGCCAGCAGTGAATGGGCAGTAACTCCTGAAGCTTTCTTT. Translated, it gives CASSEWAVTPEAFF.

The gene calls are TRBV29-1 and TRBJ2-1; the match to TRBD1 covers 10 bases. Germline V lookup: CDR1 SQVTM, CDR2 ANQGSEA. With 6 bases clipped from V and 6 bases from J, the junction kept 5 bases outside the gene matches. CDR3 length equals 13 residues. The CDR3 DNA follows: TGCAGCGTAGTGACAGGGGGCGGCAATGAGCAGTTCTTC. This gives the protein CSVVTGGGNEQFF.

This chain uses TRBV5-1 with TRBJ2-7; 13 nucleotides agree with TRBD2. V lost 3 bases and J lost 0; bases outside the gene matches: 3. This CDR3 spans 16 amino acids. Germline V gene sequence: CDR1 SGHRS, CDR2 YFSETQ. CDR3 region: CASSSLAGGSSYEQYF. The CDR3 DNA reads TGCGCCAGCAGCTCACTAGCGGGGGGGAGCTCCTACGAGCAGTACTTC.

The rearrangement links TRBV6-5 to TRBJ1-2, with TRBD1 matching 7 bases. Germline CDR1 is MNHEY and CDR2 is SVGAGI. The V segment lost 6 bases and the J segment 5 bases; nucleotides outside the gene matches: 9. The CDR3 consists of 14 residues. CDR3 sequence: CASRYPGQQYGYTF. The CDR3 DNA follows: TGTGCCAGCAGGTATCCGGGACAGCAGTATGGCTACACCTTC.

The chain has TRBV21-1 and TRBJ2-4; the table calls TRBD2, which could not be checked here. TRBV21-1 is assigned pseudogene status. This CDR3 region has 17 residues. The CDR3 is CARTQNGGEGSKNIQYF. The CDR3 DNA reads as TGTGCCAGGACTCAAAACGGGGGGGAGGGTTCCAAAAACATTCAGTACTTC.

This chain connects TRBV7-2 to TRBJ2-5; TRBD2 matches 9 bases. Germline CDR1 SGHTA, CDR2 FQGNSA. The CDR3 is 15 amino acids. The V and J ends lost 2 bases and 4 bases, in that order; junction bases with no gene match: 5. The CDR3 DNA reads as TGTGCCAGCAGCTTAAGTAGCGGGGGAGGAGAGACCCAGTACTTC. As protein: CASSLSSGGGETQYF.

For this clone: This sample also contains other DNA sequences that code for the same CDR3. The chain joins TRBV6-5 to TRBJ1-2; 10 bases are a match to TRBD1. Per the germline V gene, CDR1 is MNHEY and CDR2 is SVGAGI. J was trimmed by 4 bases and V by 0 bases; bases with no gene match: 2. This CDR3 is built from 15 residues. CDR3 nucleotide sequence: TGTGCCAGCAGTTACTCGGGACAGGGGACCTATGGCTACACCTTC. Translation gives CASSYSGQGTYGYTF.

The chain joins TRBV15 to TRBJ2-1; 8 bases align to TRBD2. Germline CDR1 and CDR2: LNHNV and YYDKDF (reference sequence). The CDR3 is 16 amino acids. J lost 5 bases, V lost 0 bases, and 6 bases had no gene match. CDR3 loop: CATSRDYGGGNNEQFF. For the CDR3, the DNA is TGTGCCACCAGCAGAGATTATGGCGGGGGGAACAATGAGCAGTTCTTC.

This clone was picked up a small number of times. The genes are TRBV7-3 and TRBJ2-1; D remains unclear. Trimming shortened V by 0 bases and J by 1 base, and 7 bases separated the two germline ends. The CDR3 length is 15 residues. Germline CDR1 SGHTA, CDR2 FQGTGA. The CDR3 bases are TGTGCCAGCAGCTTAACGTTACAGTCCTACAATGAGCAGTTCTTC. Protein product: CASSLTLQSYNEQFF. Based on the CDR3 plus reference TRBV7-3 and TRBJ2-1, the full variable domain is GAGVSQTPSNKVTEKGKYVELRCDPISGHTALYWYRQSLGQGPEFLIYFQGTGAADDSGLPNDRFFAVRPEGSVSTLKIQRTERGDSAVYLCASSLTLQSYNEQFFGPGTRLTVL.